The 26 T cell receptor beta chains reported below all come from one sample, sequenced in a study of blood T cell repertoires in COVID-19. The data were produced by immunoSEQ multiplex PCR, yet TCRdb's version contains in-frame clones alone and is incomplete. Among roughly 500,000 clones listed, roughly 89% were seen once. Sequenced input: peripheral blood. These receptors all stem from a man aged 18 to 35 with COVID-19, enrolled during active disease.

CDR3 in DNA: TGCGCCAGCAGCACGAACTTGGGAGTAAGGGAGACCCAGTACTTC. Translating it yields CASSTNLGVRETQYF. V and J are TRBV5-1 and TRBJ2-5, with D possibly being TRBD2 (5 bases). Per the germline V gene, CDR1 is SGHRS and CDR2 is YFSETQ. This CDR3 spans 15 amino acids. V gave up 4 bases and J gave up 5 bases, with 18 bases separating them.

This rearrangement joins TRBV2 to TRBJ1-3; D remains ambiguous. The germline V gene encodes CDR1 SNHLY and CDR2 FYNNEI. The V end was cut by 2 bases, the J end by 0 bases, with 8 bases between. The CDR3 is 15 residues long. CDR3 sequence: CASSELGSSGNTIYF. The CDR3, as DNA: TGTGCCAGCAGTGAACTTGGTAGCTCTGGAAACACCATATATTTT.

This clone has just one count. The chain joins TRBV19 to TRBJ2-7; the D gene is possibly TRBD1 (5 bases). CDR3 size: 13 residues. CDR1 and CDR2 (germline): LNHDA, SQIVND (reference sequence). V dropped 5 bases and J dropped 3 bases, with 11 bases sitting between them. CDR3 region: CASSPAGYYEQYF. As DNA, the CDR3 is TGTGCCAGTAGTCCCGCAGGGTACTACGAGCAGTACTTC.

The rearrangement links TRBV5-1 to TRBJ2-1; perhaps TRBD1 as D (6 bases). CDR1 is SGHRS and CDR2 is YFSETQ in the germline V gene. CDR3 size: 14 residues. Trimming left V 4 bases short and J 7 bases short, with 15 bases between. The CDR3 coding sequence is TGCGCCAGCAGCACCCAATCTCAGGGGAATGAGCAGTTCTTC. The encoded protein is CASSTQSQGNEQFF. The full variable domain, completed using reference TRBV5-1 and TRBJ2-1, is KAGVTQTPRYLIKTRGQQVTLSCSPISGHRSVSWYQQTPGQGLQFLFEYFSETQRNKGNFPGRFSGRQFSNSRSEMNVSTLELGDSALYLCASSTQSQGNEQFFGPGTRLTVL.

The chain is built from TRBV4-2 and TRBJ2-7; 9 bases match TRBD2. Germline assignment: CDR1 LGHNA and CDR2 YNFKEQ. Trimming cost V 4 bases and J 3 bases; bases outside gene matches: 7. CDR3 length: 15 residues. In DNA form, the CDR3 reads TGTGCCAGCAGCCCCCGACTAGCGGCAATCTACGAGCAGTACTTC. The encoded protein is CASSPRLAAIYEQYF.

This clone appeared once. The CDR3 here is CASSSGGARNTQYF. CDR3 bases: TGCGCCAGCAGCTCCGGGGGGGCCAGAAACACGCAGTATTTT. The chain recombines TRBV5-1 with TRBJ2-3; the match to TRBD2 covers 8 bases. CDR1 is SGHRS and CDR2 is YFSETQ in the germline V gene. V gave up 3 bases and J gave up 9 bases; unmatched junction bases: 9. The CDR3 length is 14 residues.

DNA of the CDR3: TGTGCCAGCAGCGTCTCACAGGGGTTTGTGAACACTGAAGCTTTCTTT. It encodes CASSVSQGFVNTEAFF. This chain links TRBV9 with TRBJ1-1; 7 positions match TRBD1. Germline assignment: CDR1 SGDLS and CDR2 YYNGEE. Trimming cost V 2 bases and J 0 bases; bases outside gene matches: 7. The CDR3 totals 16 residues.

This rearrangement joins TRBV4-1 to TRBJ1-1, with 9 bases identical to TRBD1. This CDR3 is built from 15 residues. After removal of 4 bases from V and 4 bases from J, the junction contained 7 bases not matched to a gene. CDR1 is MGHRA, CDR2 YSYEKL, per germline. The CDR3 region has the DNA TGCGCCAGCAGCCCCCCCAGGGACAGGGCCACTGAAGCTTTCTTT. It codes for CASSPPRDRATEAFF.

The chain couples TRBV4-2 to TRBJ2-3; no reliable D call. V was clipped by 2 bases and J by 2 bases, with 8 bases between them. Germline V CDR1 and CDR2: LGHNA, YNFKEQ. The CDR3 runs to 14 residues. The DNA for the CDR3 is TGTGCCAGCAGCCAAACGAAAGCCACAGATACGCAGTATTTT. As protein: CASSQTKATDTQYF.

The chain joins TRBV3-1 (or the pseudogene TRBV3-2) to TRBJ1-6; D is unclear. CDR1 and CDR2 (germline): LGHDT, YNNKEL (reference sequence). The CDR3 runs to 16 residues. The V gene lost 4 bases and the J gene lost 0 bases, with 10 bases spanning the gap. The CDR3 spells CASSPRTSSYNSPLHF. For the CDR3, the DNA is TGTGCCAGCAGCCCGCGGACTAGCTCCTATAATTCACCCCTCCACTTT.

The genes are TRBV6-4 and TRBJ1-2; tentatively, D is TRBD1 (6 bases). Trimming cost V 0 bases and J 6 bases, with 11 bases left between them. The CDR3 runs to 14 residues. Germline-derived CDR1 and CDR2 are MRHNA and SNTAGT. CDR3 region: CASSDSPAGDGYTF. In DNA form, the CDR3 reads TGTGCCAGCAGTGACTCCCCGGCAGGGGATGGCTACACCTTC.

The CDR3 sequence is CASTPRRNSPLHF. As DNA, the CDR3 is TGTGCCAGTACCCCCAGGAGGAATTCACCCCTCCACTTT. The chain recombines TRBV25-1 with TRBJ1-6, with D unclear. From germline, CDR1 is MGHDK and CDR2 SYGVNS. The CDR3 spans 13 residues. Trimming took 9 bases from V and 7 from J, leaving 13 bases between them.

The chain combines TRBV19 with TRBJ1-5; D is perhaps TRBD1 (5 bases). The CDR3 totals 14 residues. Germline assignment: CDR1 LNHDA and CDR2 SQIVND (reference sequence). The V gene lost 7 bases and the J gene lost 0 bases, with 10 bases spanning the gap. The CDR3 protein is CASTPQGSNQPQHF. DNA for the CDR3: TGTGCCAGTACCCCCCAGGGTAGCAATCAGCCCCAGCATTTT.

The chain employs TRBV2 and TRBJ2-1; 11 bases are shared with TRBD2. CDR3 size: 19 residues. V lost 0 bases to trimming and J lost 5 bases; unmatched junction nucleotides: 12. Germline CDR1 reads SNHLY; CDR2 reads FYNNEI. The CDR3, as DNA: TGTGCCAGCAGTGAAGCGCGAGGTACTAGCGGGAGTAAAAACAATGAGCAGTTCTTC. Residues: CASSEARGTSGSKNNEQFF.

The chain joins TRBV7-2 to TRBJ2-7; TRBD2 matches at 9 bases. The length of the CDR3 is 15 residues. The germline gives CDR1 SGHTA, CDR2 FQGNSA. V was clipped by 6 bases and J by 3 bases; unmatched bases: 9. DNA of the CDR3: TGTGCCAGCAGTTTTATAGCGGGAGAGGACTACGAGCAGTACTTC. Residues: CASSFIAGEDYEQYF.

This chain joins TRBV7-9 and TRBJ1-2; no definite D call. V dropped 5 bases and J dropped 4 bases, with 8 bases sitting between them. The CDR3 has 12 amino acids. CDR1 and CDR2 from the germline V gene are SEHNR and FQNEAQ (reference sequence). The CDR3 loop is CASSPPIYGYTF. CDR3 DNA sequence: TGTGCCAGCAGCCCCCCAATCTATGGCTACACCTTC.

For the CDR3, the DNA is TGCGCCAGCAGCCAACCGGCGGGGAAAGAGCAGTTCTTC. It translates to CASSQPAGKEQFF. This chain connects TRBV4-1 to TRBJ2-1, with D tentatively TRBD2 (6 bases). The CDR3 is made up of 13 amino acids. Germline assignment: CDR1 MGHRA and CDR2 YSYEKL. V shed 2 bases and J shed 10 bases, with 12 bases lying between them.

The CDR3 DNA follows: TGCGCCAGCAGCTTGGAGTCGGGACTTCCCTACGAGCAGTACTTC. Translated, it gives CASSLESGLPYEQYF. The rearrangement links TRBV5-1 to TRBJ2-7; TRBD2 is a possible D gene (6 bases). This CDR3 has 15 residues. Germline CDR1 is SGHRS and CDR2 is YFSETQ. V shed 0 bases and J shed 2 bases, with 12 bases lying between them.

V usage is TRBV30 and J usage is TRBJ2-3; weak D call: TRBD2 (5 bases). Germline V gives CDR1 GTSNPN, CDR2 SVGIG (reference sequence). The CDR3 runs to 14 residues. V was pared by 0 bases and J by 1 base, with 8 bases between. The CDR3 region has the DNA TGTGCCTGGAGTGTACAAGCGGGCACAGATACGCAGTATTTT. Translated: CAWSVQAGTDTQYF.

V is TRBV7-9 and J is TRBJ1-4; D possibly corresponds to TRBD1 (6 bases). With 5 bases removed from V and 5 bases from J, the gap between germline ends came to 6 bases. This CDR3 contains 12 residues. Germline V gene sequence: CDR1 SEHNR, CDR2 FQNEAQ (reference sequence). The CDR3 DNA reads TGTGCCAGCAGCGGGACAAATGAAAAACTGTTTTTT. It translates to CASSGTNEKLFF.

The CDR3 sequence: CASSGLTYRGQPQHF. CDR3 in DNA: TGTGCCAGCAGCGGCCTCACATACAGGGGACAGCCCCAGCATTTT. This chain connects TRBV28 to TRBJ1-5; TRBD1 agrees at 7 bases. Germline V gene data show CDR1 as MDHEN and CDR2 as SYDVKM. The CDR3 loop spans 15 amino acids. V trimming: 6 bases; J trimming: 7 bases; junction bases outside the gene matches: 12.

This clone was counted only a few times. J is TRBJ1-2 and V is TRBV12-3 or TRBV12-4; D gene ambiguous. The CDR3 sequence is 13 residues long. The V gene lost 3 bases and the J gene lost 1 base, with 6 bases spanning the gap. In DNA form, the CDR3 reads TGTGCCAGCAGTTTTTCCAGTAACTATGGCTACACCTTC. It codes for CASSFSSNYGYTF.

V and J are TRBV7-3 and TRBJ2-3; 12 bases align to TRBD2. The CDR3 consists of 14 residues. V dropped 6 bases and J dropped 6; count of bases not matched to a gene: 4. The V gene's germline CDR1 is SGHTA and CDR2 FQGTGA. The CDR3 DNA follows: TGTGCCAGCAGGTCGACTAGCGGGAGTGATACGCAGTATTTT. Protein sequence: CASRSTSGSDTQYF.

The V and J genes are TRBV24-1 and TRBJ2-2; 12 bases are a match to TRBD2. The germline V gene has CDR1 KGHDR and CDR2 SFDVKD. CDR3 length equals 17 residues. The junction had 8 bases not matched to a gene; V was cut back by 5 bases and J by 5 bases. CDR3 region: CATSGPSGRAGTGELFF. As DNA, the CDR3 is TGTGCCACCAGTGGGCCTAGCGGGAGGGCCGGGACCGGGGAGCTGTTTTTT.

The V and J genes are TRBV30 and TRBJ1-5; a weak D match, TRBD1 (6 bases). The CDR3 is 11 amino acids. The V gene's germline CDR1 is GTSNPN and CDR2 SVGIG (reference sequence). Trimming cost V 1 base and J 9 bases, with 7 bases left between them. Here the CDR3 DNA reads TGTGCCTGGAGTGGAGGGGGGCCCCAGCATTTT. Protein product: CAWSGGGPQHF.

CDR3 loop: CASSLAGPYNEQFF. CDR3 nucleotide sequence: TGTGCCAGCAGCTTGGCGGGCCCGTACAATGAGCAGTTCTTC. The genes are TRBV7-9 and TRBJ2-1; maybe TRBD2 (5 bases). The ends were cut back, 3 bases at V and 4 bases at J, with 10 bases in the middle. The CDR3 spans 14 residues. Germline V gene lookup returns CDR1 SEHNR and CDR2 FQNEAQ (reference sequence).